Below are 14 T cell receptor beta chains sequenced from a single sample in a study of shared clonotypes between healthy human individuals (TCRdb year 2020). Library generation was performed with the immunoSEQ multiplex PCR assay. TCRdb stores this immuneACCESS table with in-frame sequences only. Part of the clones is absent; in the studies checked, under half of the shortfall reflects unresolved V genes, and no reason is known for the rest. This sample lists 2,500,000 or so clones; 90% to 95% were detected once. The ten largest clones represent 0.36% of the sample. Source material: naive CD4+ T cells from PBMCs. According to the study, the label for this sample's cell subset or site signals: CD45RA+ positively selected. Every receptor here comes from a man in his late teens or twenties in good health. Some clones in this sample may be carry-over from other donors' samples.

V is TRBV30 and J is TRBJ2-7; 10 bases line up with TRBD1. CDR3 length equals 14 residues. Germline CDR1 GTSNPN, CDR2 SVGIG (reference sequence). The V gene end was trimmed by 4 bases and the J gene end by 4 bases; junction bases not matched to a gene: 7. The CDR3: CAWNPGQGTYEQYF. The CDR3 DNA reads as TGTGCCTGGAATCCGGGACAGGGGACGTACGAGCAGTACTTC. Looking up the rest from reference TRBV30 and TRBJ2-7 gives the full variable domain: SQTIHQWPATLVQPVGSPLSLECTVEGTSNPNLYWYRQAAGRGLQLLFYSVGIGQISSEVPQNLSASRPQDRQFILSSKKLLLSDSGFYLCAWNPGQGTYEQYFGPGTRLTVT.

The rearrangement uses TRBV29-1 and TRBJ1-6; D perhaps matches TRBD1 (6 bases). V gave up 8 bases and J gave up 2 bases, with 19 bases separating them. This CDR3 has 16 residues. Germline V CDR1 and CDR2: SQVTM, ANQGSEA. In DNA, the CDR3 is TGCAGCCCTCCGGGACATTCCCTCGCCTATAATTCACCCCTCCACTTT. The encoded protein is CSPPGHSLAYNSPLHF.

The V call is TRBV6-1, the J call TRBJ2-4; D is undetermined. Germline CDR1 is MNHNS and CDR2 is SASEGT. Trimming left V 6 bases short and J 0 bases short, with 9 bases between. CDR3 length: 14 amino acids. The CDR3, as DNA: TGTGCCAGCAGAAGGCCCGAAGCCAAAAACATTCAGTACTTC. The encoded protein is CASRRPEAKNIQYF.

This clone was found once. The genes are TRBV5-4 and TRBJ2-1, with TRBD2 identical over 10 bases. The germline V gene encodes CDR1 SGHNT and CDR2 YYREEE (reference sequence). The CDR3 covers 15 residues. The trim removed 0 bases at V and 6 bases at J, leaving 3 bases unmatched. The CDR3 coding sequence is TGTGCCAGCAGCTTGGTGGTAGCGGGAGGCAATGAGCAGTTCTTC. Translated: CASSLVVAGGNEQFF.

V gene TRBV7-3 combines with J gene TRBJ2-1, with 12 bases lining up with TRBD2. This CDR3 comprises 16 residues. CDR1 is SGHTA, CDR2 FQGTGA, per germline. The V and J ends lost 4 bases and 7 bases, in that order; junction bases with no gene match: 8. The CDR3 loop is CASSWSLAGGRNEQFF. CDR3 DNA: TGTGCCAGCAGCTGGTCCCTAGCGGGAGGGAGAAATGAGCAGTTCTTC.

This clone has only one observation. The V and J genes are TRBV6-6 and TRBJ1-4; 7 nucleotides match TRBD1. This CDR3 contains 15 residues. The V and J ends lost 6 bases and 8 bases, in that order; junction bases with no gene match: 12. Germline V lookup: CDR1 MNHNY, CDR2 SVGAGI (reference sequence). CDR3: CASSSGEGAGEKLFF. The CDR3 DNA reads TGTGCCAGCAGCTCTGGGGAGGGGGCCGGAGAAAAACTGTTTTTT.

J is TRBJ1-2 and V is TRBV6-4, with D uncertain. There are 14 residues in the CDR3. CDR1 MRHNA and CDR2 SNTAGT come from the germline V gene. Trimming removed 5 bases from V and 4 bases from J, with 14 bases in between. CDR3 residues: CASSRSVGPYGYTF. The CDR3 DNA reads TGTGCCAGCAGTCGGAGTGTAGGGCCCTATGGCTACACCTTC.

The chain carries TRBV4-1 and TRBJ1-2; 7 bases map to TRBD1. The CDR3 contains 14 residues. CDR1 and CDR2 (germline): MGHRA, YSYEKL. Germline trimming cut 1 base from V and 4 bases from J; bases unmatched to any gene: 3. This chain's CDR3 is CASSQVQGSYGYTF. CDR3 coding DNA: TGCGCCAGCAGCCAAGTACAGGGGTCCTATGGCTACACCTTC.

The gene calls are TRBV5-1 and TRBJ2-5, with D perhaps being TRBD1 or TRBD2 (5 bases each). The ends were cut back, 2 bases at V and 3 bases at J, with 14 bases in the middle. CDR3 length: 15 residues. From germline, CDR1 is SGHRS and CDR2 YFSETQ. The CDR3 bases are TGCGCCAGCAGCTTCTTTGGGACCACTGAAGAGACCCAGTACTTC. It encodes CASSFFGTTEETQYF.

V gene TRBV28 combines with J gene TRBJ1-1; D gene uncertain. Per the germline V gene, CDR1 is MDHEN and CDR2 is SYDVKM. Trimming left V 4 bases short and J 5 bases short, with 11 bases between. The CDR3 has 13 residues. The CDR3 is CASSSPMWTEAFF. CDR3 coding DNA: TGTGCCAGCAGTTCCCCAATGTGGACTGAAGCTTTCTTT.

This chain joins TRBV7-4 and TRBJ2-7; D uncertain. Trimming shortened V by 5 bases and J by 0 bases, and 11 bases separated the two germline ends. The germline V gene encodes CDR1 SGHVT and CDR2 SQSDAQ. CDR3 size: 14 residues. The CDR3 DNA reads TGTGCCAGCAGCCGCAGTGAAGGCTCCTACGAGCAGTACTTC. Encoded protein: CASSRSEGSYEQYF.

The CDR3 DNA follows: TGTGCCAGCAGCTTGGATGTCAGCCACGCGGGGGGAAACACCATATATTTT. It encodes CASSLDVSHAGGNTIYF. J is TRBJ1-3 and V is TRBV5-6; D call uncertain. Germline CDR1 SGHDT, CDR2 YYEEEE. The CDR3 is 17 residues long. Trimming removed 0 bases at V and 4 bases at J, with 17 bases between.

The rearrangement uses TRBV7-2 and TRBJ2-7; TRBD2 agrees at 12 bases. This CDR3 contains 16 residues. V lost 3 bases and J lost 7; bases outside the gene matches: 10. Germline V gives CDR1 SGHTA, CDR2 FQGNSA. CDR3 DNA: TGTGCCAGCAGCTTCCCCCGACTAGCGGGAGTGGAAGAGCAGTACTTC. This sequence encodes CASSFPRLAGVEEQYF.

Concerning this clone itself: Other DNA sequences in this sample translate to the same CDR3. The rearrangement joins TRBV11-3 to TRBJ2-5, with 16 nucleotides matching TRBD2. The CDR3 is 17 amino acids. V lost 5 bases to trimming and J lost 0 bases; unmatched junction nucleotides: 3. Germline values: CDR1 SGHNT, CDR2 YENEEA. This CDR3 is CASSPGLAGGYQETQYF. In DNA, the CDR3 is TGTGCCAGCAGCCCGGGACTAGCGGGAGGGTACCAAGAGACCCAGTACTTC.